This TCR beta chain was recovered during a study of T cells in Graves' hyperthyroidism and ophthalmopathy. Findings and limits, study-wide: Median prediction lead before ophthalmopathy onset was about 6.5 months with the model. Among clonotypes expanded in thyroid above 0.001, most were also found in blood.

Template material for amplifying TCR beta CDR3 regions consisted of RNA transcripts. In the first-round RT-PCR of the TCR CDR3, the HTBI primer set was used. TCRdb redid the calling of the multiplex PCR reads with MiXCR, one entry per CDR3 protein. The data contain roughly 600,000 distinct CDR3 sequences, roughly 15% of them seen just once; the ten biggest clones take up around an eighth. This clonotype was seen at least ten times. Its target is not known. Active moderate-to-severe ophthalmopathy, Clinical Activity Score at least 3, NOSPECS at least 4, under 3 months' duration. Clinical symptoms, serum thyroxine and TRAb, thyroid ultrasound and orbital computed tomography were used for the diagnoses. Trimming left V 1 base short and J 8 bases short, with 16 bases between. Germline V gene sequence: CDR1 SEHNR, CDR2 FQNEAQ (reference sequence). CDR3 size: 15 residues.

The V call is TRBV7-9, the J call TRBJ2-3; D is uncertain. Sequencing was carried out using blood. The sequence came from a woman in her fifties or sixties with Graves' ophthalmopathy. The CDR3 DNA sequence: TGTGCCAGCAGCTTAGGGGCTGCCGTTTACGTTACGCAGTATTTT. Translating it yields CASSLGAAVYVTQYF.